One sample yielded the 8 T cell receptor beta chains listed below, sequenced in a study of T cells in Graves' hyperthyroidism and ophthalmopathy. Amplification targeted TCR beta CDR3 regions from RNA transcripts. The study used the HTBI primer set for a first-round RT-PCR of the TCR CDR3. TCRdb re-called the multiplex PCR reads with MiXCR, one entry per CDR3 protein. The data show 350,000 to 400,000 distinct CDR3 sequences, with around 13% seen just once and 11% held by the top ten. The sample taken for sequencing was blood. These receptor sequences come from a woman aged 60-70 years with Graves' hyperthyroidism.

The chain has TRBV12-5 and TRBJ1-5; possibly TRBD1 for D (5 bases). The V end was cut by 5 bases, the J end by 5 bases, with 16 bases between. Per germline, CDR1 LGHNT and CDR2 FRNRAP. CDR3 size: 15 residues. The CDR3 bases are TGTGCTAGTGGTGCCGGGGTGGGGGTCCATCAGCCCCAGCATTTT. The encoded protein is CASGAGVGVHQPQHF. The complete variable domain, with remaining parts taken from reference TRBV12-5 and TRBJ1-5, reads DARVTQTPRHKVTEMGQEVTMRCQPILGHNTVFWYRQTMMQGLELLAYFRNRAPLDDSGMPKDRFSAEMPDATLATLKIQPSEPRDSAVYFCASGAGVGVHQPQHFGDGTRLSIL.

This clonotype was detected many times. The rearrangement joins TRBV28 to TRBJ2-5, with 11 bases identical to TRBD2. Germline trimming cut 8 bases from V and 2 bases from J; bases unmatched to any gene: 7. The CDR3 totals 15 residues. Germline assignment: CDR1 MDHEN and CDR2 SYDVKM. This CDR3 reads CASLLAGAGQETQYF. Here the CDR3 DNA reads TGTGCCAGCCTACTAGCGGGAGCCGGGCAAGAGACCCAGTACTTC.

This clonotype was counted ten times or more. The gene calls are TRBV6-1 and TRBJ1-5, with TRBD1 matching 8 bases. The CDR3 runs to 13 residues. The V and J ends lost 6 bases and 6 bases, in that order; junction bases with no gene match: 4. Germline CDR1 is MNHNS and CDR2 is SASEGT. This CDR3 reads CASSRTGTQPQHF. DNA of the CDR3: TGTGCCAGCAGCCGGACAGGGACTCAGCCCCAGCATTTT.

At least ten counts were recorded for this clonotype. This chain joins TRBV2 and TRBJ2-3, with D perhaps TRBD2 (7 bases). The CDR3 is 16 residues long. CDR1 and CDR2 from the germline V gene are SNHLY and FYNNEI. V was pared by 5 bases and J by 7 bases, with 22 bases between. CDR3 coding DNA: TGTGCCAGCAGTCCAATGGGGGCGGGAGTTGATCATACGCAGTATTTT. Protein sequence: CASSPMGAGVDHTQYF.

This clonotype was detected many times. This sequence joins TRBV7-8 and TRBJ2-2; the D gene is possibly TRBD1 (5 bases). From germline, CDR1 is SGHVS and CDR2 FQNEAQ. The CDR3 sequence is 17 residues long. V lost 5 bases and J 5 bases, leaving 21 bases between the germline ends. The CDR3 sequence: CASSTRLDSPETGELFF. In DNA form, the CDR3 reads TGTGCCAGCAGCACCCGGTTAGACAGCCCAGAGACCGGGGAGCTGTTTTTT.

This clonotype appeared many times. This chain uses TRBV24-1 with TRBJ2-7; TRBD2 agrees at 10 bases. The germline V gene has CDR1 KGHDR and CDR2 SFDVKD. The CDR3 has 15 amino acids. With 4 bases clipped from V and 2 bases from J, the junction kept 4 bases outside the gene matches. The CDR3 loop is CATSDSSGGTYEQYF. Here the CDR3 DNA reads TGTGCCACCAGTGACTCTAGCGGGGGAACCTACGAGCAGTACTTC.

This clonotype was recorded at least ten times. As DNA, the CDR3 is TGTGCCAGCGCCAGGGCAGGGGCTCACAATGAGCAGTTCTTC. Its protein is CASARAGAHNEQFF. The chain carries TRBV27 and TRBJ2-1, with D perhaps TRBD1 (6 bases). Trimming left V 8 bases short and J 5 bases short, with 16 bases between. Germline V gene lookup returns CDR1 MNHEY and CDR2 SMNVEV (reference sequence). This CDR3 has 14 residues.

There are a few counts of this clonotype. This chain uses TRBV4-2 with TRBJ2-1; 15 bases match TRBD2. The length of the CDR3 is 18 residues. From germline, CDR1 is LGHNA and CDR2 YNFKEQ. V trimming: 0 bases; J trimming: 10 bases; junction bases outside the gene matches: 10. For the CDR3, the DNA is TGTGCCAGCAGCCAAGAGGGACTAGCGGGAGGCAGAAGACAGGAGCAGTTCTTC. Protein: CASSQEGLAGGRRQEQFF.